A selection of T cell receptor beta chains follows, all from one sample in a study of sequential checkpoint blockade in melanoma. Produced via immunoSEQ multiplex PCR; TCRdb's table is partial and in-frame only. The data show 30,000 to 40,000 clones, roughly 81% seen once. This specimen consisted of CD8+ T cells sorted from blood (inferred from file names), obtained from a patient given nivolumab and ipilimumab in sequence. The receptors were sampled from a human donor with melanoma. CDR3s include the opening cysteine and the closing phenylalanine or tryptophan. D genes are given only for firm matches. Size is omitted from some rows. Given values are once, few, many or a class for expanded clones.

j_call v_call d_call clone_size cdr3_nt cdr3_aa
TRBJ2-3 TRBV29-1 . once TGCAGCGTTTATTCAGGGAAGGGGACAGATACGCAGTATTTT CSVYSGKGTDTQYF
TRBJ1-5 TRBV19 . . TGTGCCAGTAGTATAGATCTCACAGTTCGTAATCAGCCCCAGCATTTT CASSIDLTVRNQPQHF
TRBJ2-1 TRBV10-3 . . TGTGCCATCAGTCCCCGCCCAGCGTGGGATGAGCAGTTCTTC CAISPRPAWDEQFF
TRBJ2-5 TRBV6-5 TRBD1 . TGTGCCAGCAGTTTAGGGACAGGGTCTTTCTTGGAGACCCAGTACTTC CASSLGTGSFLETQYF
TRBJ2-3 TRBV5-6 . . TGTGCCAGCATCTTAGGACAGTCTAGCACAGATACGCAGTATTTT CASILGQSSTDTQYF
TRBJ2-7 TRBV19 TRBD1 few TGTGCCAGTAGTATGGACAGGAACTACGAGCAGTACTTC CASSMDRNYEQYF
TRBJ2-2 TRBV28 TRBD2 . TGTGCCAGCATCCTTAGCGGGGGGGCCGGCGGGGAGCTGTTTTTT CASILSGGAGGELFF
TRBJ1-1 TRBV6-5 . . TGTGCCAGCAGTTACTCTGGGGAGCTAGGGGAAGCTTTCTTT CASSYSGELGEAFF
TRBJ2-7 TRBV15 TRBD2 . TGTGCCACCAGCAGAGGATTGGCTAGCGGGGCATTTGGCTACGAGCAGTACTTC CATSRGLASGAFGYEQYF
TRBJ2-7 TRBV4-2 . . TGTGCCAGCAGCCAAGATGGAGGGCTTTCCTACGAGCAGTACTTC CASSQDGGLSYEQYF
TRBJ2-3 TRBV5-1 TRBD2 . TGCGCCAGCAGCTTAAGCGGACTAGCGCACACTAGCACAGATACGCAGTATTTT CASSLSGLAHTSTDTQYF
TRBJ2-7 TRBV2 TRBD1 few TGTGCCAGCAGACCCGGGACAGGGGAGCCCTACGAGCAGTACTTC CASRPGTGEPYEQYF
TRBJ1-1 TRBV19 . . TGTGCCAGCAAGACCGGGGTGTGGACTGAAGCTTTCTTT CASKTGVWTEAFF
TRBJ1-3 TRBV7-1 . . TGTGCCAGCAGCTCCTCCCCGGCCATATATTTT CASSSSPAIYF
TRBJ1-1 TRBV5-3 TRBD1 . TGTGCCAGAAGCTCCGACAGGGGATCTGAAGCTTTCTTT CARSSDRGSEAFF
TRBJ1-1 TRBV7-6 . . TGTGCCAGCAGCTTAGGTCCCCCCGGTATGAACACTGAAGCTTTCTTT CASSLGPPGMNTEAFF
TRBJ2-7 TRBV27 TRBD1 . TGTGCCAGCAGTTTGGGACAGGGGGACGAGCAGTACTTC CASSLGQGDEQYF
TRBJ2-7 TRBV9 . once TGTGCCAGCAGCCAGGGCTACGAGCAGTACTTC CASSQGYEQYF
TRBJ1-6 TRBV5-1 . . TGCGCCAGCAGCTTGGGGCAGGGGACGTCCTATAATTCACCCCTCCACTTT CASSLGQGTSYNSPLHF
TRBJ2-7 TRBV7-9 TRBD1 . TGTGCCAGCAGCACCCCCGGGACAGGGGGCAACGAGCAGTACTTC CASSTPGTGGNEQYF
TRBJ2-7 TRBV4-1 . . TGCGCCAGCAGCCAAGATTACTTGGGCGAGCAGTACTTC CASSQDYLGEQYF
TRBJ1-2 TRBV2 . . TGTGCCAGACGGGAACAGGGAAAAGAGCGCTATGGCTACACCTTC CARREQGKERYGYTF
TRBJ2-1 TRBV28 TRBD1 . TGTGCCAGCGGACAGGGGGCGGCCTACAATGAGCAGTTCTTC CASGQGAAYNEQFF
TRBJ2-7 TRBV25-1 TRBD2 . TGTGCCAGCAGGGGGGGGGAAGCGCCTCTCGAGCAGTACTTC CASRGGEAPLEQYF
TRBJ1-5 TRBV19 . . TGTGCCAGTAGTATAGATGTTCCGTCTAGCAATCAGCCCCAGCATTTT CASSIDVPSSNQPQHF
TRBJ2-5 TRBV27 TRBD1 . TGTGCCAGCAGTAGACAGGGGGCAATGGAGACCCAGTACTTC CASSRQGAMETQYF
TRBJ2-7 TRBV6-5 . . TGTGCCAGCAGTTACTCGGGCACCGGGACATCCTACGAGCAGTACTTC CASSYSGTGTSYEQYF
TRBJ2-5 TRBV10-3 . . TGTGCCATCAGTGAGCTTTGGACAGCACAAGAGACCCAGTACTTC CAISELWTAQETQYF
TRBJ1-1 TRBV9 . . TGTGCCAGCAGCGGAGGTGAATCTGAAGCTTTCTTT CASSGGESEAFF
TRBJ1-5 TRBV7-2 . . TGTGCCAGCAGAAAAGAATTCGGGGGAGGAGATCAGCCCCAGCATTTT CASRKEFGGGDQPQHF
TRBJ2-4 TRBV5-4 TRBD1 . TGTGCCAGCAGCTTGGACAGGGGGCAAGTAAACATTCAGTACTTC CASSLDRGQVNIQYF
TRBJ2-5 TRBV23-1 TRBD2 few TGCGCCAGTCCATATCGACAGGGGACGCGTGATGTGACTAGCGGGGAAAGGGTGACCCAGTACTTC CASPYRQGTRDVTSGERVTQYF
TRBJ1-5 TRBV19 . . TGTGCCAGTAGTATCACAGAGTATAGCAATCAGCCCCAGCATTTT CASSITEYSNQPQHF
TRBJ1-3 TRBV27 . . TGTGCCAGCAGTCCCGGACCGTTCTTAGGGGTTTCTGGAAACACCATATATTTT CASSPGPFLGVSGNTIYF
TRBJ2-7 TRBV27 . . TGTGCCAGCAGCTCCAGAGGGAACTACGAGCAGTACTTC CASSSRGNYEQYF
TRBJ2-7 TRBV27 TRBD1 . TGTGCCAGCAGTTTCGGGACAGGCTCCTACGAGCAGTACTTC CASSFGTGSYEQYF
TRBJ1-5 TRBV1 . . TGCACCAGCAGCCAAGATGCAAGGGAGTTGTTCCCTTATAGCAATCAGCCCCAGCATTTT CTSSQDARELFPYSNQPQHF
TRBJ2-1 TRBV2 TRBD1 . TGTGCCAGCAGTGAGGGGGCTCCGGGACAGGGGGCGTGGAATGAGCAGTTCTTC CASSEGAPGQGAWNEQFF
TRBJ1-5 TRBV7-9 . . TGTGCCAGCAGCCTAGGTGGGCACAATCAGCCCCAGCATTTT CASSLGGHNQPQHF
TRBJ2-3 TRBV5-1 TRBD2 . TGCGCCAGCAGCTCCGGACACGCTGGACTAGCGGGAGGGCCCACAGATACGCAGTATTTT CASSSGHAGLAGGPTDTQYF
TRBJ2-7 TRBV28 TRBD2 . TGTGCCAGCGCACCGCGGCGGGAGAACTACGAGCAGTACTTC CASAPRRENYEQYF
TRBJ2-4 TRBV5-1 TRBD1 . TGCGCCAGCAGCAATCCCGGGACAGGGGGCTGGGGAAACATTCAGTACTTC CASSNPGTGGWGNIQYF
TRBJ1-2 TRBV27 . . TGTGCCAGCAGTTTATCTAGCCAGGGCTATGGCTACACCTTC CASSLSSQGYGYTF
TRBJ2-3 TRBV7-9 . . TGTGCCAGCAGCTTAGCGCTGGGGCAGGGAAGAACGCAGTATTTT CASSLALGQGRTQYF
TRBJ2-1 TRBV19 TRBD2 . TGTGCCAGTAGTATAGCTTCGGGACTAGCGGATTACAATGAGCAGTTCTTC CASSIASGLADYNEQFF
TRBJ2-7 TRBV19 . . TGTGCCAGTAGTAAGGAGGGAGTGGGGGTGAGATACGAGCAGTACTTC CASSKEGVGVRYEQYF
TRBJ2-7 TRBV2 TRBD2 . TGTGCCAGCAGTTGGACTAGCGGACTTAGCTCCTACGAGCAGTACTTC CASSWTSGLSSYEQYF
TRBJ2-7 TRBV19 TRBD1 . TGTGCCAGTAGTATAGTTCAGGGGGCCTACGAGCAGTACTTC CASSIVQGAYEQYF
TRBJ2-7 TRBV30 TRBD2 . TGTGCCTGGAGTGTATTTAGCGGGGGGTTTATCCACGAGCAGTACTTC CAWSVFSGGFIHEQYF
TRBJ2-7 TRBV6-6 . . TGTGCCAGCAGTTACTCTCGGGCGGGGGCCGGCTACGAGCAGTACTTC CASSYSRAGAGYEQYF
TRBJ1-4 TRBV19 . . TGTGCCAGTAGTATAGGTGGAGGGTTTAATGAAAAACTGTTTTTT CASSIGGGFNEKLFF
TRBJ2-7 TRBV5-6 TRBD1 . TGTGCCAGCAGCGTCGGGACAGCCTACGAGCAGTACTTC CASSVGTAYEQYF
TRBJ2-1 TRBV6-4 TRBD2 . TGTGCCAGCACCGTGGTTGCGGGAGGGCCGTACAATGAGCAGTTCTTC CASTVVAGGPYNEQFF
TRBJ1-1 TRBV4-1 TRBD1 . TGCGCCAGCAGCCTTGACAGGGCCAACACTGAAGCTTTCTTT CASSLDRANTEAFF
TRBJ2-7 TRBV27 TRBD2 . TGTGCCAGCAGTTCCGACAGGGTAGCGGGAGTAGACCCCTACGAGCAGTACTTC CASSSDRVAGVDPYEQYF